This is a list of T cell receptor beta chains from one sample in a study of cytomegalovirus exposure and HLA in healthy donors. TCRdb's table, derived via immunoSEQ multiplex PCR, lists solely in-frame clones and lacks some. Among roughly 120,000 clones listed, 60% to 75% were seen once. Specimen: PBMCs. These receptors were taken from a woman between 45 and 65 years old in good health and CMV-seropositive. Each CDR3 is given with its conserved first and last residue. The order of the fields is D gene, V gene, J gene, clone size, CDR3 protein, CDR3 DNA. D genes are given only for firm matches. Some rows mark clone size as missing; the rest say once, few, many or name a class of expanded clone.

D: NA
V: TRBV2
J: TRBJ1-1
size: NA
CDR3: CASRERTAGTEAFF
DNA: TGTGCCAGCAGGGAGAGGACAGCCGGCACTGAAGCTTTCTTT

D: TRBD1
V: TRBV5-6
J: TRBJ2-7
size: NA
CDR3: CASSAGTGYYEQYF
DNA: TGTGCCAGCAGCGCCGGGACAGGGTACTACGAGCAGTACTTC

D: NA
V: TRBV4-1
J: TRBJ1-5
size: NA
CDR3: CASSQVSFGQPQHF
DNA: TGCGCCAGCAGCCAAGTGAGTTTTGGTCAGCCCCAGCATTTT

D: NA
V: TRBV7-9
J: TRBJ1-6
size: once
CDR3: CASSLYGTSSNSPLHF
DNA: TGTGCCAGCAGCTTATACGGGACATCGTCCAATTCACCCCTCCACTTT

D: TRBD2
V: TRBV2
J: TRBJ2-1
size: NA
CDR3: CASFEERGVNEQFF
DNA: TGTGCCAGCTTCGAGGAGCGGGGAGTCAATGAGCAGTTCTTC

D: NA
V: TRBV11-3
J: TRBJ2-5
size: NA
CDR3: CASSLGGPGGETQYF
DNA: TGTGCCAGCAGCTTAGGCGGGCCGGGTGGGGAGACCCAGTACTTC

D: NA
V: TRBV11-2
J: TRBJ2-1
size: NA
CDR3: CASSLESYNEQFF
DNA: TGTGCCAGCAGCTTAGAGTCTTACAATGAGCAGTTCTTC

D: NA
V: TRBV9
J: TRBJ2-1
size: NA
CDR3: CASSVGALGILYNEQFF
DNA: TGTGCCAGCAGCGTAGGGGCACTAGGAATCCTCTACAATGAGCAGTTCTTC

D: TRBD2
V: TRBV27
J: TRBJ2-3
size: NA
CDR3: CASSLPPSGGARDTQYF
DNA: TGTGCCAGCAGTTTACCCCCTAGCGGGGGGGCTCGAGATACGCAGTATTTT

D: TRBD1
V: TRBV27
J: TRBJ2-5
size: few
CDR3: CASSTRGRETQYF
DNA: TGTGCCAGCAGTACCAGGGGGAGAGAGACCCAGTACTTC

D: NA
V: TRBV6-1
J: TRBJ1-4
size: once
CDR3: CASTSRDGEKLFF
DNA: TGTGCCAGCACCTCAAGAGATGGTGAAAAACTGTTTTTT

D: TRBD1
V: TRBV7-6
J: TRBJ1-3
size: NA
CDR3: CASSLGQLTSGNTIYF
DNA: TGTGCCAGCAGCCTGGGACAGCTCACCTCTGGAAACACCATATATTTT

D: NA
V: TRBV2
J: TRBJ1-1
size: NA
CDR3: CASSVLDRWVTGSAEVREGEAFF
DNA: TGTGCCAGCAGTGTATTGGACCGGTGGGTTACCGGTTCCGCCGAAGTCAGGGAGGGTGAAGCTTTCTTT

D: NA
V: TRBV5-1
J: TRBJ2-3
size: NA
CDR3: CASSLGGGGVDTQYF
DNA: TGCGCCAGCAGCTTGGGGGGTGGCGGGGTCGATACGCAGTATTTT

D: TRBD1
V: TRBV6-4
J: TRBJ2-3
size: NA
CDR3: CASSPTGGDSDTQYF
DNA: TGTGCCAGCAGTCCGACAGGGGGGGACTCAGATACGCAGTATTTT

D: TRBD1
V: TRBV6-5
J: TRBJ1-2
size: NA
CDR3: CASSYASTGGYGYTF
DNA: TGTGCCAGCAGTTACGCTTCGACAGGGGGTTATGGCTACACCTTC

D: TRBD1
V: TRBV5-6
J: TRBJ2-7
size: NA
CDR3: CASSFFYPRDSGPSYEQYF
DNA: TGTGCCAGCAGCTTCTTTTACCCCCGGGACAGCGGTCCATCCTACGAGCAGTACTTC